This record covers a single T cell receptor (beta chain). Its target is unknown. This specimen belongs to a study of OX40 agonist ivuxolimab in advanced cancers. The wider study: Intravenous ivuxolimab at 0.01 to 10 mg/kg was given to patients every 2 weeks.

Using immunoSEQ multiplex PCR, the repertoire was profiled, and TCRdb retains in-frame clones only, with some absent. The sample carries roughly 60,000 clones, roughly 86% recorded once. Study-wide findings and caveats: On average, CD8+ T cells had more expanded clones than CD4+. At doses 0.1 to 3.0 mg/kg, CD4+ and CD8+ clones expanded.

V lost 2 bases to trimming and J lost 5 bases, with 10 bases between them. The germline gives CDR1 LNHDA, CDR2 SQIVND (reference sequence). The CDR3 extends over 14 amino acids. Sequencing used CD4+ or CD8+ T cells sorted from blood, obtained in a trial of the OX40 agonist ivuxolimab. V usage is TRBV19 and J usage is TRBJ1-5; D is perhaps TRBD1 (6 bases). The clonotype was recovered from an adult with an advanced solid tumor such as melanoma, head and neck, liver or kidney cancer. The CDR3 loop reads CASSIQQGYQPQHF. The DNA of the CDR3 is TGTGCCAGTAGTATACAACAGGGCTATCAGCCCCAGCATTTT.